The T cell receptor (beta chain) described here comes from a study of blood T cells in healthy people across ages. Study conclusions and caveats: The lack of PBMC sorting stopped any conclusive naive versus antigen-experienced comparison. Higher diversity and more naive CD4+ cells were features of long-lived donors, compared to aged donors.

Germline trimming cut 1 base from V and 8 bases from J; bases unmatched to any gene: 7. There are 15 residues in the CDR3. Germline loops: CDR1 LGHDT, CDR2 YNNKEL (reference sequence). This clonotype was seen a few times. Its antigen is unknown. A sample-barcoded 5' primer and a J-beta primer mix were used in a second PCR of roughly 7 to 11 cycles. TCRdb reprocessed the 5' RACE reads via MiXCR and lists one record per CDR3 protein. The sample lists around 800,000 distinct CDR3 sequences; around 25% were seen once. The same sample was also used in a study of T cells of mothers and their children. From that study: The donors comprised six children and their three healthy Caucasian mothers.

The sequencing sample was made of blood. The chain uses TRBV3-1 and TRBJ1-2; the match to TRBD1 covers 10 bases. The clonotype was recovered from a boy aged 5-17 years in good health. For the CDR3, the DNA is TGTGCCAGCAGCCAAGGTGACAGGGGGCTAAGGGGCTACACCTTC. It codes for CASSQGDRGLRGYTF.